This TCR beta chain was identified in a study of OX40 agonist ivuxolimab in advanced cancers. Overall study context: Each dose-escalation patient presented with hepatocellular carcinoma, melanoma, renal cell or head and neck cancer.

Overall study findings and caveats: Expanded peripheral T cell antigen specificity was not determined.

V lost 3 bases, J lost 3 bases, and 19 bases stayed unmatched. CDR1 SGHTA and CDR2 FQGNSA come from the germline V gene. The CDR3 has 19 residues. About this clone itself: Antigen specificity is unknown.

Generated by immunoSEQ multiplex PCR, the TCRdb table keeps only in-frame clones and is missing some. The data contain roughly 23,000 clones, over 80% of them singletons. Sequenced material: CD4+ or CD8+ T cells sorted from blood, taken in a trial of the OX40 agonist ivuxolimab. This chain connects TRBV7-2 to TRBJ2-7, with 8 nucleotides matching TRBD2. This TCR derives from an adult with an advanced solid tumor such as melanoma, head and neck, liver or kidney cancer. The DNA for the CDR3 is TGTGCCAGCAGCTTTAACAGAGACGAAGCGGGAGCAACGATCTACGAGCAGTACTTC. It yields the protein CASSFNRDEAGATIYEQYF.